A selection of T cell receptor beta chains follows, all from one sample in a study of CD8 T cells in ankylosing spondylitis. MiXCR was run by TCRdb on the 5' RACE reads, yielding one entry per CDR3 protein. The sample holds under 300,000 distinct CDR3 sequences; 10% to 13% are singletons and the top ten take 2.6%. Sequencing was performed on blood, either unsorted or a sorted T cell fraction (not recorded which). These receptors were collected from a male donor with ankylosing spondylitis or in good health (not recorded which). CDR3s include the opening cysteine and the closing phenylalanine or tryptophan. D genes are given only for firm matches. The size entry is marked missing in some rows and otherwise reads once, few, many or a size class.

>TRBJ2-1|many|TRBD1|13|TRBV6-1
CASTSQGDNEQFF
TGTGCCAGCACCTCCCAGGGGGACAATGAGCAGTTCTTC
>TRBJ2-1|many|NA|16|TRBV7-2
CASSFPWEIQYNEQFF
TGTGCCAGCAGCTTCCCTTGGGAGATTCAGTACAATGAGCAGTTCTTC
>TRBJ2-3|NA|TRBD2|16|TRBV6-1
CASSRDSGRFTDTQYF
TGTGCCAGCAGTCGAGACAGCGGGAGGTTCACAGATACGCAGTATTTT
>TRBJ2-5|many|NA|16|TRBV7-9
CASSLRPGVYQETQYF
TGTGCCAGCAGCTTAAGGCCAGGGGTGTACCAAGAGACCCAGTACTTC
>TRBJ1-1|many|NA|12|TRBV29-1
CSSSVMNTEAFF
TGCAGCTCGAGCGTTATGAACACTGAAGCTTTCTTT
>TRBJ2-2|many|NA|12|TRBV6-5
CASSYSTGELFF
TGTGCCAGCAGTTACTCCACCGGGGAGCTGTTTTTT
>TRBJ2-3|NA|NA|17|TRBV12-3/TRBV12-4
CTSSQRISATTADTQYF
TGTACCAGCAGTCAAAGGATCAGTGCCACGACGGCAGATACGCAGTATTTT
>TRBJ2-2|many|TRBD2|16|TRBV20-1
CSARRAGGYGNGELFF
TGCAGTGCTAGACGAGCGGGGGGTTACGGTAACGGGGAGCTGTTTTTT
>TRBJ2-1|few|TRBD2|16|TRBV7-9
CASSPSGGESWAEQFF
TGTGCCAGCAGCCCCAGCGGGGGGGAATCCTGGGCGGAGCAGTTCTTC
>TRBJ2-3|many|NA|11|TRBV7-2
CASSPLDTQYF
TGTGCCAGCAGCCCCCTGGATACGCAGTATTTT
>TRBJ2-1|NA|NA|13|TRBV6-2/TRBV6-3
CASSYSSRNMQFF
TGTGCCAGCAGTTACTCTTCTAGGAATATGCAGTTCTTC
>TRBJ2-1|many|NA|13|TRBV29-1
CSVHSGIVNEQFF
TGCAGCGTTCATTCAGGAATCGTCAATGAGCAGTTCTTC
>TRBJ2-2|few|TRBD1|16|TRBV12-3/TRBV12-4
CASSLSGQGAAGELFF
TGTGCCAGCAGTTTATCGGGACAGGGGGCAGCCGGGGAGCTGTTTTTT
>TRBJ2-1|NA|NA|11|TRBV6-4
CASSGGGEQFF
TGTGCCAGCTCCGGAGGTGGGGAGCAGTTCTTC
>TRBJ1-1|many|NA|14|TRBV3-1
CASSPQEGSTEAFF
TGTGCCAGCAGCCCGCAGGAAGGGAGCACTGAAGCTTTCTTT
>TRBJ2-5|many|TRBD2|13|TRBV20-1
CSALTQRGETQYF
TGCAGTGCTTTGACCCAGCGGGGGGAGACCCAGTACTTC
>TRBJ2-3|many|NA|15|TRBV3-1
CASSRRGPSTDTQYF
TGTGCCAGCAGCCGGCGGGGCCCTAGCACAGATACGCAGTATTTT